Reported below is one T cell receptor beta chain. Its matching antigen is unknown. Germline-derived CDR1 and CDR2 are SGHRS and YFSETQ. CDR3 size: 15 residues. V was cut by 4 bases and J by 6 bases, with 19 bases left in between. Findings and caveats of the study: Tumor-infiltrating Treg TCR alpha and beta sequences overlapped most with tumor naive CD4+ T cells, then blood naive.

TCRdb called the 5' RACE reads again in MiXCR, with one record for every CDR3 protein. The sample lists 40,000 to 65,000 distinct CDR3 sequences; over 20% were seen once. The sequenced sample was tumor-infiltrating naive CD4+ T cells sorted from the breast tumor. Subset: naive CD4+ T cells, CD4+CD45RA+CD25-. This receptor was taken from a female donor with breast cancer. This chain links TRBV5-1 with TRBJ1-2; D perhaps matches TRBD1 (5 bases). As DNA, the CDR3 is TGCGCCAGCAGCAAAGGGACCGCGGGCCTTGATGGCTACACCTTC. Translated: CASSKGTAGLDGYTF. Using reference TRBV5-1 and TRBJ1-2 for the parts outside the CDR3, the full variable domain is KAGVTQTPRYLIKTRGQQVTLSCSPISGHRSVSWYQQTPGQGLQFLFEYFSETQRNKGNFPGRFSGRQFSNSRSEMNVSTLELGDSALYLCASSKGTAGLDGYTFGSGTRLTVV.